This TCR beta chain is drawn from a study of shared clonotypes between healthy human individuals. Broader study findings: Memory subsets generally showed smaller estimated richness than naive subsets did. Naive CD4 clonotype sharing across four donors was approximately 5%.

The CDR3 length is 11 residues. Trimming pared 10 bases from V and 6 bases from J, leaving 9 bases between. Germline V lookup: CDR1 LNHDA, CDR2 SQIVND (reference sequence). A word on this clone: Antigen unknown.

Sequencing used immunoSEQ multiplex PCR; TCRdb keeps in-frame clones, though not all of them. The data show about 1.5 million clones, 98% seen once. The clonotype comes from a young man in good health. The V and J genes are TRBV19 and TRBJ2-2; perhaps TRBD1 as D (5 bases). The sequenced material came from naive CD4+ T cells sorted from blood. Subset here: CD45RA+ positively selected. The CDR3 is CATSRAGELFF. The CDR3 region has the DNA TGTGCCACCAGCAGGGCCGGGGAGCTGTTTTTT.